Listed below are T cell receptor beta chains from one sample, sequenced in a study of blood T cell repertoires in COVID-19. Measured with immunoSEQ multiplex PCR; TCRdb has only the in-frame clones, and not every one. The table lists roughly 78,000 clones, approximately 88% of them singletons. The sequenced sample consisted of peripheral blood. Receptors originate from a man over 45 with acute or convalescent COVID-19. CDR3s include the opening cysteine and the closing phenylalanine or tryptophan. D genes are given only for firm matches. Some rows mark clone size as missing; the rest say once, few, many or name a class of expanded clone.

>TRBD1|TRBJ2-6|NA|TRBV14
TGTGCCAGCAGCCAAGACCCCCGGGACAGTACGAGGTGGGGGGCCAACGTCCTGACTTTC
CASSQDPRDSTRWGANVLTF
>NA|TRBJ2-7|NA|TRBV9
TGTGCCAGCAGCGTAGCTGGAGGGGGCGCGTTTTCCGAGCAGTACTTC
CASSVAGGGAFSEQYF
>NA|TRBJ2-7|once|TRBV6-5
TGTGCCAGCAGAATAACAGGGTCTGTTGCCTACGAGCAGTACTTC
CASRITGSVAYEQYF
>NA|TRBJ2-7|NA|TRBV27
TGTGCCAGCAGTTGGGCGTCCAGCTCCTACGAGCAGTACTTC
CASSWASSSYEQYF
>NA|TRBJ1-5|NA|TRBV27
TGTGCCAGCAGTTTGCGGTTAGCAAATCAGCCCCAGCATTTT
CASSLRLANQPQHF
>TRBD1|TRBJ2-5|NA|TRBV27
TGTGCCAGCACCGGGGGACAGGGCCAAGAGACCCAGTACTTC
CASTGGQGQETQYF
>TRBD2|TRBJ2-2|NA|TRBV9
TGTGCCAGCAGCGTGACTAGCGGGGGGTTGGACACCGGGGAGCTGTTTTTT
CASSVTSGGLDTGELFF
>NA|TRBJ1-2|NA|TRBV10-3
TGTGCCATCAGTGCAAGGGGAGGTGAGAATGGCTACACCTTC
CAISARGGENGYTF
>TRBD1|TRBJ2-7|NA|TRBV9
TGTGCCAGCAGCGGACAGGGGGAAAGCTCCTACGAGCAGTACTTC
CASSGQGESSYEQYF
>NA|TRBJ2-5|once|TRBV2
TGTGCCACCAGGGGGGGAACCCAAGAGACCCAGTACTTC
CATRGGTQETQYF
>TRBD1|TRBJ2-5|NA|TRBV29-1
TGCAGCGTTGAAGCGCGAGGGACAGGGGGCTTAGAGACCCAGTACTTC
CSVEARGTGGLETQYF
>TRBD2|TRBJ2-1|NA|TRBV5-5
TGTGCCAGCAGCTTGGGTCCAGCGGGGGGCTACAATGAGCAGTTCTTC
CASSLGPAGGYNEQFF
>TRBD1|TRBJ1-5|NA|TRBV19
TGTGCCAGTAGTCTGGGACAGGGGGGATATATGCGCAATCAGCCCCAGCATTTT
CASSLGQGGYMRNQPQHF
>NA|TRBJ2-1|NA|TRBV9
TGTGCCAGCACCCGTTATGACTCGGGGGACTCCTACAATGAGCAGTTCTTC
CASTRYDSGDSYNEQFF
>NA|TRBJ2-5|NA|TRBV20-1
TGCAGTGCTAGTAGGACGGGAGCTCAAGAGACCCAGTACTTC
CSASRTGAQETQYF
>NA|TRBJ2-2|NA|TRBV9
TGTGCCAGCAGCGTGGAGGGGAACACCGGGGAGCTGTTTTTT
CASSVEGNTGELFF
>TRBD1|TRBJ1-1|NA|TRBV27
TGTGCCAGCAGGGAGACAGGGGGTACCACTGAAGCTTTCTTT
CASRETGGTTEAFF
>NA|TRBJ2-3|NA|TRBV6-1
TGTGCCAGCAGTGAATTAGGCGGGATCACATCGGGTACGCAGTATTTT
CASSELGGITSGTQYF
>NA|TRBJ2-5|NA|TRBV3-1/TRBV3-2
TGTGCCAGCAGCCAGTTAGAAGAGACCCAGTACTTC
CASSQLEETQYF
>NA|TRBJ2-7|NA|TRBV3-1/TRBV3-2
TGTGCCAGCAGCCAAGGGATGGGAGCCTACGAGCAGTACTTC
CASSQGMGAYEQYF